The next 4 T cell receptor beta chains were all read from a single sample in a study of blood T cells in healthy people across ages. A J-beta primer mix and a sample-barcoded 5' primer were used in a second PCR of about 7 to 12 cycles. MiXCR was run by TCRdb on the 5' RACE reads, yielding one entry per CDR3 protein. In the table there are approximately 800,000 distinct CDR3 sequences, 30% to 45% of which are singletons. What was sequenced was blood. The receptors derive from a man aged 18 to 29 in good health.

This clonotype was counted ten times or more. The chain couples TRBV7-2 to TRBJ2-6; D not resolved. The germline V and J ends were trimmed by 5 bases and 0 bases, with 5 bases remaining between them. The CDR3 is 14 amino acids. Germline values: CDR1 SGHTA, CDR2 FQGNSA. The CDR3 bases are TGTGCCAGCAGCGCCGACTCTGGGGCCAACGTCCTGACTTTC. It yields the protein CASSADSGANVLTF. The full variable domain, completed using reference TRBV7-2 and TRBJ2-6, is GAGVSQSPSNKVTEKGKDVELRCDPISGHTALYWYRQSLGQGLEFLIYFQGNSAPDKSGLPSDRFSAERTGGSVSTLTIQRTQQEDSAVYLCASSADSGANVLTFGAGSRLTVL.

This clonotype was seen a few times. The chain uses TRBV7-2 and TRBJ2-1; the D is unclear. CDR1 is SGHTA, CDR2 FQGNSA, per germline. The CDR3 length is 13 residues. The V gene lost 2 bases and the J gene lost 3 bases, with 5 bases spanning the gap. DNA of the CDR3: TGTGCCAGCAGCTTAACGAACTACAATGAGCAGTTCTTC. This gives the protein CASSLTNYNEQFF.

V usage is TRBV4-3 and J usage is TRBJ1-1; D is ambiguous. CDR3 size: 14 residues. The V end was cut by 0 bases, the J end by 2 bases, with 7 bases between. CDR1 is LGHNA, CDR2 YSLEER, per germline. The CDR3 DNA is TGCGCCAGCAGCCAAGATACGGTTAACACTGAAGCTTTCTTT. This codes for CASSQDTVNTEAFF.

The chain links TRBV5-4 to TRBJ1-2, with D hard to call. The CDR3 extends over 16 amino acids. The V and J ends lost 2 bases and 4 bases respectively, with 18 bases between them. Germline-derived CDR1 and CDR2 are SGHNT and YYREEE (reference sequence). The CDR3 loop is CASSFAPATTVYGYTF. DNA of the CDR3: TGTGCCAGCAGCTTCGCCCCGGCTACAACCGTCTATGGCTACACCTTC.